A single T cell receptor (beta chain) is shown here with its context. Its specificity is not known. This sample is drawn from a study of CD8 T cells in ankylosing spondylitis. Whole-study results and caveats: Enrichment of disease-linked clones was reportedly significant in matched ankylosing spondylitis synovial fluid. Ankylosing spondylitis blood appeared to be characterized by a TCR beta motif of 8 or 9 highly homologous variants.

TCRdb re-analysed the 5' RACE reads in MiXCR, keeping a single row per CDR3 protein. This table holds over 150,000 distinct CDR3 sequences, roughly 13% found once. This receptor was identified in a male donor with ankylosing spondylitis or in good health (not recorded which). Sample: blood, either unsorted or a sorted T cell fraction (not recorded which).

CDR3 nucleotides: TGCAGTGCTAGGACTGCGAACACCGGGGAGCTGTTTTTT. Its protein is CSARTANTGELFF. V gene TRBV20-1 combines with J gene TRBJ2-2; D gene unclear. CDR1 and CDR2 (germline): DFQATT, SNEGSKA (reference sequence). The CDR3 consists of 13 residues. The V and J ends lost 3 bases and 0 bases respectively, with 5 bases between them.